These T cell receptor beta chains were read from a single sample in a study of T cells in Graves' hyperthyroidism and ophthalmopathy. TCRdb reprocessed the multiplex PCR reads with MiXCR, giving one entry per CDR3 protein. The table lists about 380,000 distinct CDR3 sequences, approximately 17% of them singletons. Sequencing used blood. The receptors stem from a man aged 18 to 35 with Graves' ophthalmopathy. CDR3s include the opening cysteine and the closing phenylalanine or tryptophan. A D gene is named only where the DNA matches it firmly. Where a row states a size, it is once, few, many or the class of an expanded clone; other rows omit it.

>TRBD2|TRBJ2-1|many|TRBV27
TGTGCCAGCAGTGGACTAGCAAGCTCCTACAATGAGCAGTTCTTC
CASSGLASSYNEQFF
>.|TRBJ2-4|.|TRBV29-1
TGCAGCGTTGCCGCTGGATGGGGGATGGGAGTAGGTAACATTCAGTACTTC
CSVAAGWGMGVGNIQYF
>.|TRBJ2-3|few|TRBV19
TGTGCCAGTAGCCTCGGTCCTAGCCCTAGCACAGATACGCAGTATTTT
CASSLGPSPSTDTQYF
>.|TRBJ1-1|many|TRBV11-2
TGTGCCAGCAGCTTACGGGTCGCGAACACTGAAGCTTTCTTT
CASSLRVANTEAFF
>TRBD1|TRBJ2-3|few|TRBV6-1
TGTGCCAGCGGAACAGGGGATGCAGATACGCAGTATTTT
CASGTGDADTQYF
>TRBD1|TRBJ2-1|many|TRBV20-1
TGCAGTGCGAGCCAGGGGGAGCTATACAATGAGCAGTTCTTC
CSASQGELYNEQFF
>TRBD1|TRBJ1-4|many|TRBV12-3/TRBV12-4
TGTGCCATCTCGACAGGGGGTAATGAAAAACTGTTTTTT
CAISTGGNEKLFF
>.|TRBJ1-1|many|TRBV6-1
TGTGCCAGCAGTTACAGCGGACTGATGAACACTGAAGCTTTCTTT
CASSYSGLMNTEAFF
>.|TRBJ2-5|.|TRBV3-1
TGTGCCAGCAGCCAAGATTGGGGGGACCAGTACTTC
CASSQDWGDQYF
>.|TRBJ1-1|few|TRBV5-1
TGCGCCAGCAGCTTCGGACGCGACACTGAAGCTTTCTTT
CASSFGRDTEAFF
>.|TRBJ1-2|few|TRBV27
TGTGCCAGCAGTTTAACGGGAGCACCTAACTATGGCTACACCTTC
CASSLTGAPNYGYTF
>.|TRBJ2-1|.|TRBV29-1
TGCAGCGTTGAGGGGGTTAGCTCCTACAATGAGCAGTTCTTC
CSVEGVSSYNEQFF
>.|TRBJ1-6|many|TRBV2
TGTGCCAGCCAGCCCGGGACCCCTTATTCACCCCTCCACTTT
CASQPGTPYSPLHF
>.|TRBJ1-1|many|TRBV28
TGTGCCAGCATACAGGGATACACAGAAGCTTTCTTT
CASIQGYTEAFF
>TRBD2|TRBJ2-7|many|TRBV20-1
TGCAGTGCTAGAGATCGGGTAGCGGGGGCCCTCTACGAGCAGTACTTC
CSARDRVAGALYEQYF
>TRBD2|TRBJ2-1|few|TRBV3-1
TGTGCCAGCAGCCAAGGTTCGGGGGGTTATGAGCAGTTCTTC
CASSQGSGGYEQFF
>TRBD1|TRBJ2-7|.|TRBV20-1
TGCAGTGCTAGAGATGGACAGGGGCTATCCTACGAGCAGTACTTC
CSARDGQGLSYEQYF
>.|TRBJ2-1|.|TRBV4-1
TGCGCCAGCAGCCAAGTTCGACTAGTTTATGAGCAGTTCTTC
CASSQVRLVYEQFF
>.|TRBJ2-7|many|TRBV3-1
TGTGCCAGCAGCCACGAAACTAGCTCCTACGAGCAGTACTTC
CASSHETSSYEQYF
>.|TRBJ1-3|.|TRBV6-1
TGTGCCAGCAGTGCCCAGACGGCCCCATACTCTGGAAACACCATATATTTT
CASSAQTAPYSGNTIYF
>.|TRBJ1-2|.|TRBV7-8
TGTGCCAGCAGCTTAGCTTCGGGGCGGAGGGATGGCTACACCTTC
CASSLASGRRDGYTF
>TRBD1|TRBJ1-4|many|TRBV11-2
TGTGCCAGCAGGACCGGGACAGGGGAAAAACTGTTTTTT
CASRTGTGEKLFF
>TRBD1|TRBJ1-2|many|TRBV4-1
TGCGCCAGCAGCCTTAGCAAGGGACAGCATAACTATGGCTACACCTTC
CASSLSKGQHNYGYTF
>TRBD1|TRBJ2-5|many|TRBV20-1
TGCAGTGCTCCCTCCGGGACAGCTCAAGAGACCCAGTACTTC
CSAPSGTAQETQYF
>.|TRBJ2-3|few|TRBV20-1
TGCAGTGCTAGGCTGGTAAAGGGACACACAGATACGCAGTATTTT
CSARLVKGHTDTQYF
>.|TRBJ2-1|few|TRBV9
TGTGCCAGCAGCACGCGCTCCTACAATGAGCAGTTCTTC
CASSTRSYNEQFF
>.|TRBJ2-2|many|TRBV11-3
TGTGCCAGCAGCCTGTCTGGGGATACCGGGGAGCTGTTTTTT
CASSLSGDTGELFF
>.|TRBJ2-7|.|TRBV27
TGTGCCAGCAGTTTATTCCTGGGGTACGAGCAGTACTTC
CASSLFLGYEQYF
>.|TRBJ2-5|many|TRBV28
TGTGCCAGCAGTTCGGGACCGGACCAAGAGACCCAGTACTTC
CASSSGPDQETQYF
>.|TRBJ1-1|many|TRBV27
TGTGCCAGCAGTGATCCGGGACAAAGCACTGAAGCTTTCTTT
CASSDPGQSTEAFF
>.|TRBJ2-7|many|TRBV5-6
TGTGCCAGCAGCCTACCCGCCACAGGCGCCGGCTCCTACGAGCAGTACTTC
CASSLPATGAGSYEQYF
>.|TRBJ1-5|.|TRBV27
TGTGCCAGCAGTTTAGAACGGGGGGGGAATCAGCCCCAGCATTTT
CASSLERGGNQPQHF
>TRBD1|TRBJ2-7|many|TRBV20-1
TGCAGTGCTACGAGACAGGGGGACTCCTACGAGCAGTACTTC
CSATRQGDSYEQYF
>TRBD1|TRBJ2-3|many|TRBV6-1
TGTGCCAGCAGTTCACGACAGGGCGAGGGCACAGATACGCAGTATTTT
CASSSRQGEGTDTQYF
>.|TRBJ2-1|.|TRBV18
TGTGCCAGCTCACAGGGGGAGGGCCGGGAGCAGTTCTTC
CASSQGEGREQFF
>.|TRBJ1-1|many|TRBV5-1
TGCGCCAGCAGTGCAGGGATGAACACTGAAGCTTTCTTT
CASSAGMNTEAFF
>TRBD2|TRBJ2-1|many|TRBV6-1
TGTGCCAGCAGGGGCGGGGGTCTCTCCTACAATGAGCAGTTCTTC
CASRGGGLSYNEQFF
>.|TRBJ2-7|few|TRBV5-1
TGCGCCAGCAGCGGCAGGGGAAGCTCCTACGAGCAGTACTTC
CASSGRGSSYEQYF
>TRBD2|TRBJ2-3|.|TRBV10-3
TGTGCCATCAGTGGCTCAAAGCGGGGGAGCACAGATACGCAGTATTTT
CAISGSKRGSTDTQYF
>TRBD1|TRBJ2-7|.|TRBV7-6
TGTGCCAGCAGCTTAGGACAGGGGGGGAGCTCCTACGAGCAGTACTTC
CASSLGQGGSSYEQYF
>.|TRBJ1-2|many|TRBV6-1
TGTGCCAGCAGTGAACTGGGCGGGAGGGGTGGCTACACCTTC
CASSELGGRGGYTF
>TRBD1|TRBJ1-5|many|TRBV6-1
TGTGCCAGCAGTCAAGGACAGGGTTATCAGCCCCAGCATTTT
CASSQGQGYQPQHF
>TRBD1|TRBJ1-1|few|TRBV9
TGTGCCAGCAGCCCTCAACAGGGGACGAACACTGAAGCTTTCTTT
CASSPQQGTNTEAFF